This entry features one T cell receptor beta chain sequence. Trimming stripped 3 bases from V and 0 bases from J, with 9 bases between. In germline, CDR1 is LNHDA, CDR2 SQIVND (reference sequence). This CDR3 spans 15 amino acids. The entry originates in a study of T cell changes during pregnancy in multiple sclerosis. TCRdb's table, derived via immunoSEQ multiplex PCR, lists solely in-frame clones and lacks some. There are 60,000 or so clones in the sample; 90% to 95% occur only once, and just over 0.85% lies in the top ten. This material consisted of peripheral blood, taken before pregnancy. The receptor's source is a female donor with multiple sclerosis, enrolled in a pregnancy study. The rearrangement joins TRBV19 to TRBJ1-3; D is undetermined. The CDR3 region has the DNA TGTGCCAGTAGTATGAGCGACTACTCTGGAAACACCATATATTTT. This encodes CASSMSDYSGNTIYF.